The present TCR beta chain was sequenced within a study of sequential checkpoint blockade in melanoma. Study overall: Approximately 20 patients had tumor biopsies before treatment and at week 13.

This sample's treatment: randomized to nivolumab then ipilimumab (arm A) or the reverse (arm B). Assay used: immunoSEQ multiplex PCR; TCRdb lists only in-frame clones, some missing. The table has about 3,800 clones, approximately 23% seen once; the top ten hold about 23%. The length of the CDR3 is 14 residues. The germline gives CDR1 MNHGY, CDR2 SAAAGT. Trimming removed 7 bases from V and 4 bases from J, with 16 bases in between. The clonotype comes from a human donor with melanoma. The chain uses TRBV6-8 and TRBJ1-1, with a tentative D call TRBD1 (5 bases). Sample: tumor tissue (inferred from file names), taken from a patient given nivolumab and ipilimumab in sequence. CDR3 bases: TGTGCCAGCATCCCTTACTGGGACGGCACTGAAGCTTTCTTT. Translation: CASIPYWDGTEAFF.